This TCR beta chain came from a study of T cell changes during pregnancy in multiple sclerosis (dated by TCRdb to about 2019). Study-wide context: The study looked at changes in the T cell repertoire across pregnancy in women with multiple sclerosis.

Libraries were made using the immunoSEQ multiplex PCR assay. TCRdb limited this immuneACCESS table to in-frame rearrangements with V and J called. A share of clones is missing; checked studies link under half to unresolved V genes, and the rest is unexplained. The sample table shows 30,000 or so clones, and around 89% are seen once. The ten largest make up approximately 6.6% of the sample. Only one count was recorded for this clone. This receptor's antigen is unknown. Base quality data are lacking; no much larger clone is found one base away. The sequence derives from a female donor with multiple sclerosis, enrolled in a pregnancy study. Here the sequenced sample was CD8+ T cells from peripheral blood mononuclear cells, taken after pregnancy.

The bases are TGCGCCAGCAGCCATAGTCCCGAGCAGTTCTTC. Translated, this is CASSHSPEQFF. The V gene is TRBV4-1 and the J gene is TRBJ2-1; no D gene is confidently identified. Between the V and J ends, shortened by 3 bases and 10 bases respectively, the junction contains 7 bases. The germline V gene yields MGHRA for CDR1 and YSYEKL for CDR2. The CDR3 holds 11 amino acids from the cysteine to the phenylalanine. Only CDR3 DNA remains: 33 bases, in frame from the first base.